Listed below are T cell receptor beta chains from one sample, sequenced in a study of blood T cell repertoires in COVID-19. Here immunoSEQ multiplex PCR was the method, and the copy in TCRdb shows in-frame clones only, minus some. Of some 250,000 clones listed, more than 85% were seen once; the top ten hold around 5%. Sample: peripheral blood. These TCRs come from a woman aged 55-69 years with COVID-19, enrolled during active disease. The CDR3 runs from the conserved cysteine through the conserved F or W. The D gene is left open where the match is weak. Some rows have no size entry. The others give once, few or many, or a class for an expanded clone.

j_gene | v_gene | abundance | d_gene | CDR3aa | CDR3nt
TRBJ1-2 | TRBV3-1/TRBV3-2 | NA | NA | CATAQGPDGYTF | TGTGCCACCGCGCAGGGTCCCGATGGCTACACCTTC
TRBJ2-1 | TRBV5-4 | NA | NA | CASSLEGSGQYNEQFF | TGTGCCAGCAGCTTGGAAGGTAGCGGCCAGTACAATGAGCAGTTCTTC
TRBJ2-3 | TRBV6-4 | NA | NA | CASGPSGTDTQYF | TGTGCCAGCGGACCTAGCGGCACAGATACGCAGTATTTT
TRBJ2-5 | TRBV7-3 | NA | NA | CASSPSGPGIKETQYF | TGTGCCAGCAGCCCCTCGGGCCCCGGGATTAAGGAGACCCAGTACTTC
TRBJ1-4 | TRBV19 | few | NA | CASSPRTQNEKLFF | TGTGCCAGTAGTCCTCGGACACAGAATGAAAAACTGTTTTTT
TRBJ2-2 | TRBV9 | NA | TRBD2 | CASSVTREGSGELFF | TGTGCCAGCAGCGTAACGCGGGAGGGTTCCGGGGAGCTGTTTTTT
TRBJ1-1 | TRBV27 | once | NA | CASRRDTEAFF | TGTGCCAGCAGGCGGGACACTGAAGCTTTCTTT
TRBJ2-6 | TRBV5-1 | NA | NA | CASSPPPRASGANVLTF | TGCGCCAGCAGTCCTCCTCCCAGGGCTTCTGGGGCCAACGTCCTGACTTTC
TRBJ2-3 | TRBV5-6 | few | NA | CASSPPYGGAGTDTQYF | TGTGCCAGCAGCCCCCCTTACGGCGGGGCCGGCACAGATACGCAGTATTTT
TRBJ1-6 | TRBV3-1/TRBV3-2 | once | NA | CASSQAAGVRSPLHF | TGTGCCAGCAGCCAAGCCGCAGGGGTAAGGTCACCCCTCCACTTT
TRBJ2-2 | TRBV4-1 | NA | NA | CASSHAPGTQNTGELFF | TGCGCCAGCAGCCATGCCCCCGGGACACAGAACACCGGGGAGCTGTTTTTT
TRBJ2-1 | TRBV24-1 | NA | NA | CATSDFGRAEYNEQFF | TGTGCCACCAGTGATTTTGGGCGGGCTGAGTACAATGAGCAGTTCTTC
TRBJ1-4 | TRBV15 | NA | TRBD1 | CAPWTGGELCHRTNEKLFF | TGTGCCCCTTGGACAGGGGGCGAATTGTGTCATCGAACTAATGAAAAACTGTTTTTT
TRBJ1-4 | TRBV7-2 | NA | NA | CASSLADAGIRGLFF | TGTGCCAGCAGCTTAGCCGACGCAGGAATTAGGGGACTGTTTTTT
TRBJ1-6 | TRBV4-3 | NA | NA | CASSQTTTGSPLHF | TGCGCCAGCAGCCAAACGACCACAGGCTCACCCCTCCACTTT
TRBJ2-7 | TRBV9 | NA | TRBD2 | CASSVGLGASGILGDNYEQYF | TGTGCCAGCAGCGTAGGTCTTGGGGCTAGCGGGATCCTAGGGGATAACTACGAGCAGTACTTC
TRBJ1-3 | TRBV18 | NA | TRBD1 | CASSDRGRGNTIYF | TGTGCCAGCTCCGACAGGGGACGCGGAAACACCATATATTTT
TRBJ1-2 | TRBV7-2 | NA | NA | CASSPGFGYTF | TGTGCCAGCAGTCCAGGGTTTGGCTACACCTTC
TRBJ1-2 | TRBV5-1 | once | NA | CASSLDIDYGYTF | TGCGCCAGCAGTTTGGACATCGACTATGGCTACACCTTC
TRBJ2-5 | TRBV4-3 | NA | TRBD2 | CASSQLAGGWETQYF | TGCGCCAGCAGCCAATTAGCGGGAGGGTGGGAGACCCAGTACTTC
TRBJ1-2 | TRBV6-6 | NA | TRBD1 | CASSTGQGGGYTF | TGTGCCAGCAGCACCGGACAGGGTGGTGGCTACACCTTC
TRBJ2-7 | TRBV6-1 | NA | TRBD1 | CASSEGVTGLPYEQYF | TGTGCCAGCAGTGAAGGGGTGACAGGGCTTCCCTACGAGCAGTACTTC
TRBJ1-1 | TRBV3-1/TRBV3-2 | few | TRBD1 | CASSPRATGTDMNTEAFF | TGTGCCAGCAGCCCCCGGGCGACAGGGACGGACATGAACACTGAAGCTTTCTTT
TRBJ2-1 | TRBV19 | NA | TRBD2 | CASAGAFYNEQFF | TGTGCCAGTGCGGGAGCCTTCTACAATGAGCAGTTCTTC
TRBJ2-2 | TRBV4-1 | NA | NA | CASRRPGGTGELFF | TGCGCCAGCCGCCGCCCCGGGGGCACCGGGGAGCTGTTTTTT
TRBJ2-5 | TRBV19 | NA | TRBD2 | CASSIGRGETQYF | TGTGCCAGTAGTATCGGGCGGGGGGAGACCCAGTACTTC
TRBJ2-3 | TRBV10-3 | NA | TRBD2 | CAISASGSVLSTDTQYF | TGTGCCATCAGTGCGAGCGGGAGCGTCCTTAGCACAGATACGCAGTATTTT
TRBJ2-5 | TRBV20-1 | NA | TRBD2 | CSIAGAETQYF | TGCAGTATAGCGGGAGCGGAGACCCAGTACTTC
TRBJ2-5 | TRBV18 | NA | NA | CASSPRRGGETQYF | TGTGCCAGCTCACCACGAAGGGGCGGAGAGACCCAGTACTTC
TRBJ2-3 | TRBV19 | NA | TRBD2 | CASSMASGNADTQYF | TGTGCCAGTAGTATGGCTAGCGGGAATGCAGATACGCAGTATTTT
TRBJ1-6 | TRBV5-5 | NA | NA | CASSSRVDNSPLHF | TGTGCCAGCAGCTCTCGGGTCGATAATTCACCCCTCCACTTT
TRBJ1-2 | TRBV28 | NA | NA | CASKVAGYSGDYGYTF | TGTGCCAGCAAGGTGGCAGGCTACAGCGGCGACTATGGCTACACCTTC
TRBJ1-3 | TRBV4-2 | NA | NA | CASSPHIRPGISGNTIYF | TGTGCCAGCAGCCCTCATATAAGGCCGGGTATCTCTGGAAACACCATATATTTT
TRBJ2-1 | TRBV18 | NA | TRBD2 | CASSPGAGAYNEQFF | TGTGCCAGCTCACCGGGAGCGGGAGCCTACAATGAGCAGTTCTTC
TRBJ2-6 | TRBV5-1 | NA | NA | CASSLAVVSGANVLTF | TGCGCCAGCAGCTTGGCCGTCGTCTCTGGGGCCAACGTCCTGACTTTC
TRBJ2-1 | TRBV4-1 | NA | TRBD2 | CASSQSSGRAYNEQFF | TGCGCCAGCAGCCAATCTAGCGGGAGGGCCTACAATGAGCAGTTCTTC
TRBJ2-1 | TRBV10-3 | NA | TRBD2 | CAITALGGRPGNEQFF | TGTGCCATCACGGCGTTGGGCGGGAGGCCCGGGAATGAGCAGTTCTTC
TRBJ1-1 | TRBV19 | NA | TRBD1 | CATRTGTGAEAFF | TGTGCCACCCGGACCGGGACAGGAGCTGAAGCTTTCTTT
TRBJ2-1 | TRBV6-5 | NA | TRBD2 | CASSSAASGRFNEQFF | TGTGCCAGCAGTTCCGCAGCTAGCGGGAGATTCAATGAGCAGTTCTTC
TRBJ2-5 | TRBV7-3 | NA | NA | CASSPRAGWGETQYF | TGTGCCAGCAGCCCACGGGCGGGATGGGGAGAGACCCAGTACTTC
TRBJ2-2 | TRBV5-4 | NA | NA | CASSSPLGHTGELFF | TGTGCCAGCAGCTCCCCGCTCGGTCACACCGGGGAGCTGTTTTTT
TRBJ2-5 | TRBV30 | NA | TRBD1 | CAWMKDRSETQYF | TGTGCCTGGATGAAGGACAGGTCAGAGACCCAGTACTTC
TRBJ2-2 | TRBV6-6 | NA | NA | CASNWGDTGELFF | TGTGCCAGCAACTGGGGGGACACCGGGGAGCTGTTTTTT
TRBJ1-2 | TRBV28 | NA | NA | CASSLSTGIYGYTF | TGTGCCAGCAGTTTATCAACAGGGATCTATGGCTACACCTTC